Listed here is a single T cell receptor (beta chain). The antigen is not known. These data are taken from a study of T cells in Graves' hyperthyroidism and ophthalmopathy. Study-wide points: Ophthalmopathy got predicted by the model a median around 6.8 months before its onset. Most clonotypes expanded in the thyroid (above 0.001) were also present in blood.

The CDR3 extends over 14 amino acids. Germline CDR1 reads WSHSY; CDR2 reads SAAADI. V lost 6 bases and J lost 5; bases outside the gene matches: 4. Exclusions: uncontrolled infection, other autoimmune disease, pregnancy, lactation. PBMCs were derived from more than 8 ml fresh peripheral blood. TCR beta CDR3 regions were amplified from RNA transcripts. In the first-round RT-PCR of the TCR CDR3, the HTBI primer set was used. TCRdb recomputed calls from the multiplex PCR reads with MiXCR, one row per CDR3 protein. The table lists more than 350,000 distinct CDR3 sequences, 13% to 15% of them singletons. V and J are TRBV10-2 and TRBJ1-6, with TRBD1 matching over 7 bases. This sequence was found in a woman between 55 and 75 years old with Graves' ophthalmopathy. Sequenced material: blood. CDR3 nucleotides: TGCGCCAGCAGCCTAGACAGGGATAATTCACCCCTCCACTTT. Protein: CASSLDRDNSPLHF.